This T cell receptor beta chain was sequenced in a study of neurological immune-mediated disorders. Study-wide results and caveats: HTLV-1-associated myelopathy had the most TCR clonal expansion, and multiple sclerosis had the least, less than healthy controls.

CDR1 is SGHRS and CDR2 is YFSETQ in the germline V gene. Losses at the gene ends were 4 bases for V and 5 bases for J; bases not matched to a gene: 12. The CDR3 is 16 residues long. Comment on this clonotype: Its matching antigen is unknown.

The time point denotes: longitudinal time-point 3. Using its own MiXCR run on the 5' RACE reads, TCRdb lists one record per CDR3 protein. This sample has about 99,000 distinct CDR3 sequences, with approximately 11% found just once. The TCR comes from a female donor with HTLV-1-associated myelopathy (HAM/TSP). Source material: PBMCs. The gene calls are TRBV5-1 and TRBJ2-1, with TRBD1 matching over 7 bases. CDR3 DNA sequence: TGCGCCAGCAGCCCGAACAGGGGCGTGGTCCACAATGAGCAGTTCTTC. Translated: CASSPNRGVVHNEQFF.